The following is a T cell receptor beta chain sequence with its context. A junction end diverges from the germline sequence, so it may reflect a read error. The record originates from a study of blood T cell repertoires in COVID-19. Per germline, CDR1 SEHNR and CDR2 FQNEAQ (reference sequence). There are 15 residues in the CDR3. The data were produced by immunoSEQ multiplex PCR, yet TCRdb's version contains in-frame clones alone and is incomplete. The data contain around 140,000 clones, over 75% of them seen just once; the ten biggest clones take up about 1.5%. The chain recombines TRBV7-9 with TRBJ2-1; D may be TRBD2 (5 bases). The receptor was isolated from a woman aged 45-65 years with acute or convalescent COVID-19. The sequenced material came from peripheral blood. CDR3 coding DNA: TGTGCCAGCAGATTAGGAGCGGACCGGTACAATGAGCAGTTCTTC. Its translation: CASRLGADRYNEQFF. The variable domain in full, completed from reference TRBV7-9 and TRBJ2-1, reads DTGVSQNPRHKITKRGQNVTFRCDPISEHNRLYWYRQTLGQGPEFLTYFQNEAQLEKSRLLSDRFSAERPKGSFSTLEIQRTEQGDSAMYLCASRLGADRYNEQFFGPGTRLTVL.